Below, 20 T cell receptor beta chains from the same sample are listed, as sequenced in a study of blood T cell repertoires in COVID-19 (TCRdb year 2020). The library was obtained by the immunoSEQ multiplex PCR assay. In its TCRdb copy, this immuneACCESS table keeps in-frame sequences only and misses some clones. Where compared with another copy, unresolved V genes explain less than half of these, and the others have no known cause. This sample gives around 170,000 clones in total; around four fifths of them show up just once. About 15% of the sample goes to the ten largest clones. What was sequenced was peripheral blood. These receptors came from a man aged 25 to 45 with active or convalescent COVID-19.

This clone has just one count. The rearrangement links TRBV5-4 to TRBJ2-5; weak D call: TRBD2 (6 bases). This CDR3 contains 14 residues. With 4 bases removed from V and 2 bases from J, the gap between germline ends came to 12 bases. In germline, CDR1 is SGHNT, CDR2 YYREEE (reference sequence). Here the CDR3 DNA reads TGTGCCAGCAGCGTAAAGGGAGGACAAGAGACCCAGTACTTC. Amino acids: CASSVKGGQETQYF.

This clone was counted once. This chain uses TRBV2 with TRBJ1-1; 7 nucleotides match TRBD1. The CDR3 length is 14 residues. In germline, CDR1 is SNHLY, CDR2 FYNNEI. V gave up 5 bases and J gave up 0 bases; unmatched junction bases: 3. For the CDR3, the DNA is TGTGCCAGCAGTAGGGACAGCATGAACACTGAAGCTTTCTTT. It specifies CASSRDSMNTEAFF. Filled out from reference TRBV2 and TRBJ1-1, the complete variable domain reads EPEVTQTPSHQVTQMGQEVILRCVPISNHLYFYWYRQILGQKVEFLVSFYNNEISEKSEIFDDQFSVERPDGSNFTLKIRSTKLEDSAMYFCASSRDSMNTEAFFGQGTRLTVV.

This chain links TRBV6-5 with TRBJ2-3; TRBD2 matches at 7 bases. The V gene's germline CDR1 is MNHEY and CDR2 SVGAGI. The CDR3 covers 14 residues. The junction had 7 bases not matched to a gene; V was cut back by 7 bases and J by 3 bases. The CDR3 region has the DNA TGTGCCAGCAAAGGACTAGAGGTTACAGATACGCAGTATTTT. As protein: CASKGLEVTDTQYF.

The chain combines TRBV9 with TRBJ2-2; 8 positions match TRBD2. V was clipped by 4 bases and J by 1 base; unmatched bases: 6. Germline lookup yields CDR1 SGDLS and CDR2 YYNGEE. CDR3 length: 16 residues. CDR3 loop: CASSLGLAGNTGELFF. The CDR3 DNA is TGTGCCAGCAGCCTCGGACTAGCCGGGAACACCGGGGAGCTGTTTTTT.

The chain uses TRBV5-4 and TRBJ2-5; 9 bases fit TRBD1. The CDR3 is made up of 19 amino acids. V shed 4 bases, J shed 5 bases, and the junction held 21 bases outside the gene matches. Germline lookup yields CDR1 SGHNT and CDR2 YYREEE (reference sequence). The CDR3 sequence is CASSRPVPGLDRGAETQYF. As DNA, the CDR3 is TGTGCCAGCAGCCGGCCCGTCCCAGGATTGGACAGGGGCGCGGAGACCCAGTACTTC.

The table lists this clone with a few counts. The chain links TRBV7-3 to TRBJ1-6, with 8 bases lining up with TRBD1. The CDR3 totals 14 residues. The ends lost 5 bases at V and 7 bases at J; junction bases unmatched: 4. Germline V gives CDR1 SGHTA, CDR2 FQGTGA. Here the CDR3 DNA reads TGTGCCAGCAGCCGACAGGGGTCCAATTCACCCCTCCACTTT. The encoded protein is CASSRQGSNSPLHF.

The DNA of the CDR3 is TGTGCCAGCAGCCTTCGACAGCAAGCGACCTACGAGCAGTACTTC. Its protein product is CASSLRQQATYEQYF. The chain couples TRBV7-2 to TRBJ2-7; TRBD1 might be the D (5 bases). V lost 5 bases and J 2 bases, leaving 16 bases between the germline ends. CDR1 is SGHTA and CDR2 is FQGNSA in the germline V gene. The CDR3 spans 15 residues.

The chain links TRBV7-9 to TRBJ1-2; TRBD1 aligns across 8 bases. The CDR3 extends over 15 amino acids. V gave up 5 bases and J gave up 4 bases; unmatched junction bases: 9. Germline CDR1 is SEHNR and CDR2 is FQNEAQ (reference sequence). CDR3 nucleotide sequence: TGTGCCAGCAGCCAGGGGGCAGCTTTGGTCTATGGCTACACCTTC. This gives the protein CASSQGAALVYGYTF. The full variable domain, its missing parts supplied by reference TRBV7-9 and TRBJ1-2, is DTGVSQNPRHKITKRGQNVTFRCDPISEHNRLYWYRQTLGQGPEFLTYFQNEAQLEKSRLLSDRFSAERPKGSFSTLEIQRTEQGDSAMYLCASSQGAALVYGYTFGSGTRLTVV.

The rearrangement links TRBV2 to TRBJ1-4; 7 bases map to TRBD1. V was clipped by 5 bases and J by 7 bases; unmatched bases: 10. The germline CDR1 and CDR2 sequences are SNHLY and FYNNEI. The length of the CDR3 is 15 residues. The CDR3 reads CASSTRQGGIEKLFF. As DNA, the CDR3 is TGTGCCAGCAGTACGCGTCAGGGGGGAATTGAAAAACTGTTTTTT.

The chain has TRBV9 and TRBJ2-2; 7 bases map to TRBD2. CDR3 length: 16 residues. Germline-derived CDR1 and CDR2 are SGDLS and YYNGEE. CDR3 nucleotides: TGTCCCACCAGCGTATATCCTATTGGGGGGGCCGGGGAGCTGTTTTTT. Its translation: CPTSVYPIGGAGELFF. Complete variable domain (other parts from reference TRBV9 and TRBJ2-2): DSGVTQTPKHLITATGQRVTLRCSPRSGDLSVYWYQQSLDQGLQFLIQYYNGEERAKGNILERFSAQQFPDLHSELNLSSLELGDSALYFCPTSVYPIGGAGELFFGEGSRLTVL.

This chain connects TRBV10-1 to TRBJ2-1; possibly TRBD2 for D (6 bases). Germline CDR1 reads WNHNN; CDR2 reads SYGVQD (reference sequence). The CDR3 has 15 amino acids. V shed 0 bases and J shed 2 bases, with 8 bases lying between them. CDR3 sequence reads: CASSESRGTYNEQFF. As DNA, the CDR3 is TGCGCCAGCAGTGAGTCACGGGGGACCTACAATGAGCAGTTCTTC.

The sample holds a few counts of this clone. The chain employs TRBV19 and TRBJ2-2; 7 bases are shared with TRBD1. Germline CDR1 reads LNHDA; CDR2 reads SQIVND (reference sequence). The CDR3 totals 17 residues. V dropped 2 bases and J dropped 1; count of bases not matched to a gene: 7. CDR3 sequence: CASSIIGGRVNTGELFF. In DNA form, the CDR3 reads TGTGCCAGTAGTATAATAGGGGGCCGGGTGAACACCGGGGAGCTGTTTTTT.

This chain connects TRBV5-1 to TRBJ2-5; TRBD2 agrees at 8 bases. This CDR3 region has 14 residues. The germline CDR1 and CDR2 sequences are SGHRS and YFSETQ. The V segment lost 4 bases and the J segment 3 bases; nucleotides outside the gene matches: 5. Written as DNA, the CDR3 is TGCGCCAGCAGCCCCGGACTAGCCAAAGAGACCCAGTACTTC. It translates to CASSPGLAKETQYF.

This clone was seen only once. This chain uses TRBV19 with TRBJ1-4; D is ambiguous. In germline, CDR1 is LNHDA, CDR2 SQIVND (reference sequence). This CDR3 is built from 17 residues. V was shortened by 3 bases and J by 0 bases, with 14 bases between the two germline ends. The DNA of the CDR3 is TGTGCCAGTAGTATCTCGGGTCGTGGAGCAACTAATGAAAAACTGTTTTTT. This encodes CASSISGRGATNEKLFF.

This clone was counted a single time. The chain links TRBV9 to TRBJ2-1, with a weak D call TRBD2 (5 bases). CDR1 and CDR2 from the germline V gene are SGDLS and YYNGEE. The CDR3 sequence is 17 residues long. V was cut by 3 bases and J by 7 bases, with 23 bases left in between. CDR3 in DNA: TGTGCCAGCAGCGGCGGCCCTCGGGGAGCCGGGGTAAATGAGCAGTTCTTC. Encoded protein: CASSGGPRGAGVNEQFF.

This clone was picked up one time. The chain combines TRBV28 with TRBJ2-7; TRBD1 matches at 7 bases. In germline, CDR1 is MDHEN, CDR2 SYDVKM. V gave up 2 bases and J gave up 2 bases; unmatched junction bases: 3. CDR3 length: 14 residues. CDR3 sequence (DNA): TGTGCCAGCAGTTTAGGACAGGCAACCTACGAGCAGTACTTC. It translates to CASSLGQATYEQYF.

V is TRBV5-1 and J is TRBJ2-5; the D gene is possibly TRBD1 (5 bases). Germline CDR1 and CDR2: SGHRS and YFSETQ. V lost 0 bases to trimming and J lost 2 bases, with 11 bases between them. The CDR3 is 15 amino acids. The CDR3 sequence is CASSLGGRRQETQYF. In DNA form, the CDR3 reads TGCGCCAGCAGCTTGGGGGGCAGGAGACAAGAGACCCAGTACTTC.

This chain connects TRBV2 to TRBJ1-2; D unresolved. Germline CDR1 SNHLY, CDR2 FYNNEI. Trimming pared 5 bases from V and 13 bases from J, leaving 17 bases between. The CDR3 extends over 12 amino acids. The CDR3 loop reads CASSPSGGLSTF. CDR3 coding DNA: TGTGCCAGCAGTCCCTCAGGAGGGCTCAGCACCTTC. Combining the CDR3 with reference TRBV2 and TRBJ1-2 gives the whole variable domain EPEVTQTPSHQVTQMGQEVILRCVPISNHLYFYWYRQILGQKVEFLVSFYNNEISEKSEIFDDQFSVERPDGSNFTLKIRSTKLEDSAMYFCASSPSGGLSTFGSGTRLTVV.

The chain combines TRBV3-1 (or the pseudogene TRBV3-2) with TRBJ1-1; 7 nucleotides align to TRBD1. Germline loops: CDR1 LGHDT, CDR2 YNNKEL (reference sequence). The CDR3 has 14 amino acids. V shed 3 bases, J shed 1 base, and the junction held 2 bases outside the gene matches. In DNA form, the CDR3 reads TGTGCCAGCAGCCACCGACAGGGGAACACTGAAGCTTTCTTT. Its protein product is CASSHRQGNTEAFF.

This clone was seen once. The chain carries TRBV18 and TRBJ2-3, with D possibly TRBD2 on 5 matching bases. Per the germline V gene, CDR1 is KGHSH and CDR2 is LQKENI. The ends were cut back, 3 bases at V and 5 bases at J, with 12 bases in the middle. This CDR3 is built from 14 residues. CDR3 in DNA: TGTGCCAGCTCACCCCCGGGAACCAAAGATACGCAGTATTTT. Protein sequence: CASSPPGTKDTQYF.